This is a list of T cell receptor beta chains from one sample in a study of cytotoxic CD8 clonotypes in ibrutinib-treated CLL. Using immunoSEQ multiplex PCR, the repertoire was profiled, and TCRdb retains in-frame clones only, with some absent. The sample has roughly 220,000 clones, over 65% seen once. The sample here was PBMCs, taken after 12 months of ibrutinib treatment. Every receptor here comes from a human donor with chronic lymphocytic leukemia. The CDR3 runs from the conserved cysteine through the conserved F or W. The order of the fields is CDR3 protein, D gene, V gene, J gene. The D gene is left open where the match is weak.

CDR3: CAWRISPQGPGELFF
D: .
V: TRBV30
J: TRBJ2-2

CDR3: CASSVGALETQYF
D: .
V: TRBV7-9
J: TRBJ2-5

CDR3: CASSYSLQSGNTIYF
D: .
V: TRBV6-5
J: TRBJ1-3

CDR3: CASSQDADSRNEKLFF
D: .
V: TRBV4-1
J: TRBJ1-4

CDR3: CASSSREVNTGELFF
D: TRBD2
V: TRBV5-1
J: TRBJ2-2

CDR3: CASSHQQGTEQFF
D: TRBD1
V: TRBV4-2
J: TRBJ2-1

CDR3: CASRLPQGAPYEQYF
D: TRBD1
V: TRBV11-3
J: TRBJ2-7

CDR3: CASSWRGLPEEETQYF
D: .
V: TRBV9
J: TRBJ2-5

CDR3: CASSPSQVRETQYF
D: .
V: TRBV7-9
J: TRBJ2-5

CDR3: CASSHGTASNQPQHF
D: .
V: TRBV5-1
J: TRBJ1-5

CDR3: CASRGQYTEAFF
D: .
V: TRBV27
J: TRBJ1-1

CDR3: CASKWGSRHEQYF
D: .
V: TRBV6-1
J: TRBJ2-7

CDR3: CASKKGQDYGYTF
D: .
V: TRBV2
J: TRBJ1-2

CDR3: CASSVHTAGDTEAFF
D: .
V: TRBV5-1
J: TRBJ1-1

CDR3: CASRTGDLGYNEQFF
D: .
V: TRBV6-6
J: TRBJ2-1

CDR3: CASSPWDSNSYEQYF
D: TRBD1
V: TRBV18
J: TRBJ2-7

CDR3: CASSVSGGNTEAFF
D: .
V: TRBV9
J: TRBJ1-1

CDR3: CASSLVGQNYGYTF
D: .
V: TRBV5-1
J: TRBJ1-2

CDR3: CASSQDSQGYYGYTF
D: .
V: TRBV4-3
J: TRBJ1-2

CDR3: CASSQDWVRVLSYEQYF
D: .
V: TRBV4-3
J: TRBJ2-7

CDR3: CASSLGDRGIDTEAFF
D: TRBD1
V: TRBV5-1
J: TRBJ1-1

CDR3: CATSRDPRTDTEAFF
D: .
V: TRBV15
J: TRBJ1-1

CDR3: CAWRVSLFLGQGAQKSNQPQHF
D: TRBD1
V: TRBV30
J: TRBJ1-5

CDR3: CSARRGYGYTF
D: .
V: TRBV20-1
J: TRBJ1-2

CDR3: CASSLSRGPGNTIYF
D: TRBD1
V: TRBV7-2
J: TRBJ1-3

CDR3: CASSHPWGTTDTQYF
D: .
V: TRBV4-1
J: TRBJ2-3

CDR3: CASSELQHYGYTF
D: .
V: TRBV6-1
J: TRBJ1-2

CDR3: CASSLETLTVLSGNTIYF
D: .
V: TRBV5-1
J: TRBJ1-3

CDR3: CSVDTSHNEQFF
D: .
V: TRBV29-1
J: TRBJ2-1

CDR3: CASSPGQGSGVRLFF
D: TRBD1
V: TRBV27
J: TRBJ1-4

CDR3: CACQHNSNQPQHF
D: .
V: TRBV30
J: TRBJ1-5

CDR3: CASSYSPTGPHEQYF
D: TRBD1
V: TRBV6-5
J: TRBJ2-7

CDR3: CASSRNRGTTGELFF
D: TRBD1
V: TRBV7-2
J: TRBJ2-2

CDR3: CASTEYATNEKLFF
D: .
V: TRBV18
J: TRBJ1-4

CDR3: CASTKDRGNEQYF
D: TRBD1
V: TRBV6-6
J: TRBJ2-7

CDR3: CASSLGSGANVLTF
D: .
V: TRBV5-1
J: TRBJ2-6

CDR3: CAGRTRVNTGELFF
D: .
V: TRBV19
J: TRBJ2-2

CDR3: CASRQQGPYEQYF
D: .
V: TRBV27
J: TRBJ2-7

CDR3: CASSSGGVGEAFF
D: .
V: TRBV11-3
J: TRBJ1-1

CDR3: CASSPSKGGYNTEAFF
D: .
V: TRBV27
J: TRBJ1-1

CDR3: CASSLSGRGSRTEAFF
D: .
V: TRBV28
J: TRBJ1-1

CDR3: CASSLSPGQPQHF
D: .
V: TRBV9
J: TRBJ1-5

CDR3: CASSQEPASAGGLNEQFF
D: TRBD2
V: TRBV4-2
J: TRBJ2-1

CDR3: CASSQNVQARGYTF
D: .
V: TRBV11-2
J: TRBJ1-2

CDR3: CASGAGEREQYF
D: .
V: TRBV28
J: TRBJ2-7

CDR3: CASTPGTGDSYSGNTIYF
D: TRBD1
V: TRBV18
J: TRBJ1-3

CDR3: CSVGGINGYTF
D: .
V: TRBV29-1
J: TRBJ1-2